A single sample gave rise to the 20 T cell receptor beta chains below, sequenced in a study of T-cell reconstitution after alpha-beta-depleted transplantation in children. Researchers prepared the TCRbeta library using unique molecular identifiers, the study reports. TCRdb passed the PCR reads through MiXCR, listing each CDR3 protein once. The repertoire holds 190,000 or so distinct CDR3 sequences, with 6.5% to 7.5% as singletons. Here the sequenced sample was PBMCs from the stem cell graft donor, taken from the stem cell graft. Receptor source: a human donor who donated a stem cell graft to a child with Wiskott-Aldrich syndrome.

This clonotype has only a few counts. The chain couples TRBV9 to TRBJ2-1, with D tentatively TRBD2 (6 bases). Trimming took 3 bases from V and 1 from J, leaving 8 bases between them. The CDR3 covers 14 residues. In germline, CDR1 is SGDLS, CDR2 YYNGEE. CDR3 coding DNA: TGTGCCAGCAGCGCGACTAGTTCCTACAATGAGCAGTTCTTC. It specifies CASSATSSYNEQFF.

CDR3: CARHGQETQYF. Written as DNA, the CDR3 is TGTGCGAGACACGGGCAAGAGACCCAGTACTTC. The rearrangement uses TRBV21-1 and TRBJ2-5. TRBV21-1 counts as a pseudogene. The CDR3 loop spans 11 amino acids.

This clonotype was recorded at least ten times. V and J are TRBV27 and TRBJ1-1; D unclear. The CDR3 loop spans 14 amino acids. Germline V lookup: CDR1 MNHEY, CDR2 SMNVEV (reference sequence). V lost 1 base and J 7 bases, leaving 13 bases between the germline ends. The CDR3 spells CASSLYSGLGEAFF. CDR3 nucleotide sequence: TGTGCCAGCAGTTTATACTCGGGTCTGGGTGAAGCTTTCTTT.

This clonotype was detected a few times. This CDR3 reads CASSTSSSGISDTQYF. The CDR3 DNA reads TGCGCCAGCAGCACAAGCTCTAGCGGGATTTCAGATACGCAGTATTTT. V usage is TRBV4-3 and J usage is TRBJ2-3, with 9 bases matching TRBD2. The CDR3 is made up of 16 amino acids. CDR1 is LGHNA, CDR2 YSLEER, per germline. V was clipped by 5 bases and J by 4 bases; unmatched bases: 10.

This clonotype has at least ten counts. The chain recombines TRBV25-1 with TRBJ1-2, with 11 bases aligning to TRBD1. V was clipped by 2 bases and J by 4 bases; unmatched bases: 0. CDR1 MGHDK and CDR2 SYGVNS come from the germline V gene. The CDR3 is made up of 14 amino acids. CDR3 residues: CASSEGTGGYGYTF. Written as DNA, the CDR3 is TGTGCCAGCAGTGAAGGGACAGGGGGCTATGGCTACACCTTC.

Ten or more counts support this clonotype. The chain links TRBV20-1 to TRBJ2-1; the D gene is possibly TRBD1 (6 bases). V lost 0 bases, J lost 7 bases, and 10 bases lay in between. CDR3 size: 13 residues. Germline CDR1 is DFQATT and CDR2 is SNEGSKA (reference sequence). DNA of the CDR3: TGCAGTGCTAGAGAGAGCAGGGGTAATGAGCAGTTCTTC. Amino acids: CSARESRGNEQFF.

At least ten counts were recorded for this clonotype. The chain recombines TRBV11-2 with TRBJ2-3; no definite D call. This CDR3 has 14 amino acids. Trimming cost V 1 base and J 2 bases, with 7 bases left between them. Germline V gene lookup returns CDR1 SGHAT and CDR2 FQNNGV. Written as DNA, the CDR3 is TGTGCCAGCAGCTTAGGAAGGACCACAGATACGCAGTATTTT. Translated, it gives CASSLGRTTDTQYF. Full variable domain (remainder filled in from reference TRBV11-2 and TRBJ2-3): EAGVAQSPRYKIIEKRQSVAFWCNPISGHATLYWYQQILGQGPKLLIQFQNNGVVDDSQLPKDRFSAERLKGVDSTLKIQPAKLEDSAVYLCASSLGRTTDTQYFGPGTRLTVL.

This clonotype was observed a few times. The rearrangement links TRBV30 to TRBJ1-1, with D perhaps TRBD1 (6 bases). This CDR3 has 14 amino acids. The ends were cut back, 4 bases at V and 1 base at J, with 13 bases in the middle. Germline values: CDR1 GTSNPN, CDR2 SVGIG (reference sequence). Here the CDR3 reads CAWNRGRGNTEAFF. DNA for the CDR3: TGTGCCTGGAACCGGGGGCGGGGGAACACTGAAGCTTTCTTT.

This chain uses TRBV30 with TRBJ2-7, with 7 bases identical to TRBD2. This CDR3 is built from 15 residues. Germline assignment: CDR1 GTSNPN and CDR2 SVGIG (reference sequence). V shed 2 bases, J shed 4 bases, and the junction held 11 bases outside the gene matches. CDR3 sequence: CAWSFGGVGVYEQYF. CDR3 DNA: TGTGCCTGGAGTTTTGGGGGGGTAGGGGTATACGAGCAGTACTTC.

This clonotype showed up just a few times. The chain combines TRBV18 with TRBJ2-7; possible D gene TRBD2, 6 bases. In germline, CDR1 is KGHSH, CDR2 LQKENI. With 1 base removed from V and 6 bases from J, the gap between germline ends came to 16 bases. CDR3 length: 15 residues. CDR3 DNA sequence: TGTGCCAGCTCACCACAAAAAGGGCTCGGGGGCGAGCAGTACTTC. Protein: CASSPQKGLGGEQYF.

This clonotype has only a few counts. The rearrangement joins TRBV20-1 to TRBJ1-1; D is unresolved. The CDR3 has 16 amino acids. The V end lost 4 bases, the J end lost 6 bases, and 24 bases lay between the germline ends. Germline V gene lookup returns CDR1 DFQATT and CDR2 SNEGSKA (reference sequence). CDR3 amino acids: CSAKVYDFNSGAEAFF. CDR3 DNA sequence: TGCAGTGCTAAGGTCTACGATTTCAACTCCGGCGCTGAAGCTTTCTTT.

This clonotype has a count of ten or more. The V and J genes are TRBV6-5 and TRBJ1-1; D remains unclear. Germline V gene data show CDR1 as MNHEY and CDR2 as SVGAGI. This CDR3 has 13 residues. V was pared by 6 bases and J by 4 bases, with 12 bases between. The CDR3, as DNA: TGTGCCAGCAGACCACTGGACTTCACTGAAGCTTTCTTT. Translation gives CASRPLDFTEAFF.

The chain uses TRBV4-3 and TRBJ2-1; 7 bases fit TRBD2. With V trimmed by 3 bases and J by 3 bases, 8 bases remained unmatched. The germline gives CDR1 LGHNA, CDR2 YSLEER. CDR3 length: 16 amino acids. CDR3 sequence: CASSHSATSDYNEQFF. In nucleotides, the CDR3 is TGCGCCAGCAGCCATTCCGCAACTAGCGACTACAATGAGCAGTTCTTC.

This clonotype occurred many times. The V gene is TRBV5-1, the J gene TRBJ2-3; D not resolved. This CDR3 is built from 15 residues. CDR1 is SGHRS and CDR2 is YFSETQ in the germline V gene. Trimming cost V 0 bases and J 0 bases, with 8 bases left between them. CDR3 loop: CASSLEASSTDTQYF. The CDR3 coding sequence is TGCGCCAGCAGCTTGGAAGCCTCTAGCACAGATACGCAGTATTTT.

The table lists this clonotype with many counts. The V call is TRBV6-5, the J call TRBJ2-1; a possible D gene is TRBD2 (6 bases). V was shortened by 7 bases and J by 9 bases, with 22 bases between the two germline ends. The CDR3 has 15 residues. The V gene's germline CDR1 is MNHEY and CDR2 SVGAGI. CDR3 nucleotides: TGTGCCAGCATTCGACTTGGGCGGGACGTCGGTGAGCAGTTCTTC. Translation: CASIRLGRDVGEQFF.

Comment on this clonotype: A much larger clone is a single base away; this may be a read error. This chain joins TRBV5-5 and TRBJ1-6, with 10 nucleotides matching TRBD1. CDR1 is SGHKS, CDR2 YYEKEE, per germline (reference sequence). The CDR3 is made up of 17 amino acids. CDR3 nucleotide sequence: TGTGCCAGCAACGGCGGGACAGGGGAGGTAGATAACTCACCCCTCCACTTT. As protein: CASNGGTGEVDNSPLHF.

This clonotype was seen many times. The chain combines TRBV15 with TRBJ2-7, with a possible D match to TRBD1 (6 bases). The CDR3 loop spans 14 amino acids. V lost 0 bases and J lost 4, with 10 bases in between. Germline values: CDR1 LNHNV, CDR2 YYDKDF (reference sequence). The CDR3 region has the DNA TGTGCCACCAGCAGAGATTTAGGGGGATACGAGCAGTACTTC. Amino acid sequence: CATSRDLGGYEQYF.

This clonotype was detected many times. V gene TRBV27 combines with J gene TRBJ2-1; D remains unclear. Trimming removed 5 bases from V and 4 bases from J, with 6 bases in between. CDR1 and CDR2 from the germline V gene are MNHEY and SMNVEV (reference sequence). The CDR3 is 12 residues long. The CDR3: CASSHQYNEQFF. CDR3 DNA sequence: TGTGCCAGCAGTCACCAGTACAATGAGCAGTTCTTC.

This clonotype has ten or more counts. The CDR3 nucleotides are TGCGCCAGCAGCTGGGAGGGACATCCCACAGATACGCAGTATTTT. Translation: CASSWEGHPTDTQYF. This chain links TRBV5-1 with TRBJ2-3, with a weak D call TRBD2 (7 bases). The germline gives CDR1 SGHRS, CDR2 YFSETQ. The CDR3 extends over 15 amino acids. Trimming pared 3 bases from V and 2 bases from J, leaving 13 bases between.

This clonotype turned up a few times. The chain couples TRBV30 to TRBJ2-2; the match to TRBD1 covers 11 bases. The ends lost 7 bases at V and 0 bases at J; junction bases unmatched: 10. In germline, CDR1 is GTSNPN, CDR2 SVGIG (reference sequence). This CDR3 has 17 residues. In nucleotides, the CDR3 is TGTGCCTTTCGGCGGACAGGGGGCTTCACGAACACCGGGGAGCTGTTTTTT. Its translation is CAFRRTGGFTNTGELFF.